A single count supports the clone carrying this TCR beta chain. In the source study's methods: Reference gene primer amplification gave nucleated cell count estimates. Using immunoSEQ multiplex PCR, the repertoire was profiled, and TCRdb retains in-frame clones only, with some absent. V, J and clone size reflect that table, while D and trimming were determined from the DNA. This table holds 60,000 to 70,000 clones, approximately 81% found once. The J segment lost 7 bases and the V segment lost 0 bases, leaving 10 bases of the junction unmatched. The CDR3 runs 16 residues. The germline CDR1 and CDR2 sequences are SGHDT and YYEEEE. The sample is drawn from a study of blood T cell repertoires in COVID-19. Study background: COVID-19 samples collected from the United States, Italy and Spain covered acute and convalescent phases. Sample material is recorded as cDNA or gDNA derived from T cells, B-cell-depleted T cells, or PBMCs.

Sequenced material: peripheral blood. V gene TRBV5-6 combines with J gene TRBJ1-5; 7 bases are shared with TRBD1. This sequence originates from a man aged 50-59 years with active COVID-19. The CDR3 spells CASSLAAGGRRQPQHF. CDR3 DNA: TGTGCCAGCAGCTTGGCGGCAGGGGGGAGGAGGCAGCCCCAGCATTTT.